The present entry profiles one T cell receptor beta chain with its context. CDR3 length: 14 residues. The germline V gene encodes CDR1 LNHDA and CDR2 SQIVND (reference sequence). V dropped 3 bases and J dropped 3; count of bases not matched to a gene: 5. The record originates from a study of blood T cell repertoires in COVID-19. Overall study: COVID-19 samples, acute and convalescent, were from the United States, Italy and Spain. From T cells, B-cell-depleted T cells, or PBMCs came the material, which was cDNA or gDNA.

In the original workflow: It was from reference gene primer amplification that nucleated cell counts were estimated. Clones were read by immunoSEQ multiplex PCR, and TCRdb kept only the in-frame ones, dropping some. V and J calls plus clone size are reproduced from that table; the DNA served to infer D and trimming. Of 99,000 or so clones listed, roughly 80% were seen once; the top ten hold 4.5% to 5.5%. The chain links TRBV19 to TRBJ2-7; 7 nucleotides line up with TRBD2. The sequencing input was peripheral blood. This receptor was taken from a man aged 60-69 years with acute or convalescent COVID-19. CDR3 nucleotides: TGTGCCAGTAGTATGCGGGGGTACAGCTACGAGCAGTACTTC. This codes for CASSMRGYSYEQYF.